The 8 T cell receptor beta chains listed next were all sequenced from one sample in a study of OX40 agonist ivuxolimab in advanced cancers. Assay used: immunoSEQ multiplex PCR; TCRdb lists only in-frame clones, some missing. The sample shows about 64,000 clones, more than 80% of them seen only once. Specimen: CD4+ or CD8+ T cells sorted from blood, collected in a trial of the OX40 agonist ivuxolimab. These receptors originate from an adult with an advanced solid tumor such as melanoma, head and neck, liver or kidney cancer.

The chain carries TRBV28 and TRBJ1-5; D may be TRBD1 (5 bases). Looked up from germline, CDR1 is MDHEN and CDR2 is SYDVKM. CDR3 length: 15 residues. The ends were cut back, 6 bases at V and 0 bases at J, with 12 bases in the middle. The CDR3 here is CASSRDGYSNQPQHF. CDR3 nucleotide sequence: TGTGCCAGCAGCAGGGACGGTTATAGCAATCAGCCCCAGCATTTT. Based on the CDR3 plus reference TRBV28 and TRBJ1-5, the full variable domain is DVKVTQSSRYLVKRTGEKVFLECVQDMDHENMFWYRQDPGLGLRLIYFSYDVKMKEKGDIPEGYSVSREKKERFSLILESASTNQTSMYLCASSRDGYSNQPQHFGDGTRLSIL.

In this sample, this clone turned up a few times. The rearrangement joins TRBV5-1 to TRBJ2-6; no firm D call. Per the germline V gene, CDR1 is SGHRS and CDR2 is YFSETQ. CDR3 length equals 15 residues. With 2 bases removed from V and 0 bases from J, the gap between germline ends came to 6 bases. CDR3 sequence (DNA): TGCGCCAGCAGCTTCGGGTCCTCTGGGGCCAACGTCCTGACTTTC. Amino acids: CASSFGSSGANVLTF.

This chain connects TRBV28 to TRBJ2-3, with 7 bases that match TRBD2. This CDR3 comprises 13 residues. Unmatched junction bases numbered 1, after V lost 5 bases and J lost 2 bases. The V gene's germline CDR1 is MDHEN and CDR2 SYDVKM. In nucleotides, the CDR3 is TGTGCCAGCAGTAGCGGGAACACAGATACGCAGTATTTT. It codes for CASSSGNTDTQYF.

CDR3 sequence: CASSLGQGSTDTQYF. As DNA, the CDR3 is TGTGCCAGCAGCTTAGGCCAGGGAAGCACAGATACGCAGTATTTT. The chain joins TRBV7-9 to TRBJ2-3; weak D call: TRBD1 (5 bases). The CDR3 loop spans 15 amino acids. Trimming removed 1 base at V and 0 bases at J, with 8 bases between. Germline V gene lookup returns CDR1 SEHNR and CDR2 FQNEAQ (reference sequence).

This clone showed up just once. V usage is TRBV19 and J usage is TRBJ1-2; 9 bases match TRBD1. The CDR3 is 14 amino acids. Germline V CDR1 and CDR2: LNHDA, SQIVND (reference sequence). V was pared by 7 bases and J by 8 bases, with 11 bases of the junction left unmatched. In DNA, the CDR3 is TGTGCCAGTACCGAGACCGGAGGACAGGGGGGCTACACCTTC. It specifies CASTETGGQGGYTF.

The CDR3 bases are TGCGCCAGCAGCTCTAGCTTCACTAGCGGGACCGGGGAGACCCAGTACTTC. Amino acids: CASSSSFTSGTGETQYF. V is TRBV5-1 and J is TRBJ2-5, with 10 nucleotides matching TRBD2. Looked up from germline, CDR1 is SGHRS and CDR2 is YFSETQ. V lost 3 bases to trimming and J lost 5 bases; unmatched junction nucleotides: 13. This CDR3 region has 17 residues.

This rearrangement joins TRBV27 to TRBJ1-1; 7 bases match TRBD1. Germline V gives CDR1 MNHEY, CDR2 SMNVEV (reference sequence). CDR3 size: 14 residues. J gave up 6 bases and V 5 bases, and 9 bases lay outside the gene matches. CDR3 region: CASSINDRVAEAFF. The DNA for the CDR3 is TGTGCCAGCAGTATAAACGACAGGGTGGCTGAAGCTTTCTTT.

The rearrangement joins TRBV4-1 to TRBJ2-1; D not resolved. Germline V gene lookup returns CDR1 MGHRA and CDR2 YSYEKL. CDR3 length: 12 amino acids. V lost 1 base and J 12 bases, leaving 10 bases between the germline ends. The CDR3 here is CASSQGLKGQFF. For the CDR3, the DNA is TGCGCCAGCAGCCAAGGGCTCAAGGGGCAGTTCTTC.